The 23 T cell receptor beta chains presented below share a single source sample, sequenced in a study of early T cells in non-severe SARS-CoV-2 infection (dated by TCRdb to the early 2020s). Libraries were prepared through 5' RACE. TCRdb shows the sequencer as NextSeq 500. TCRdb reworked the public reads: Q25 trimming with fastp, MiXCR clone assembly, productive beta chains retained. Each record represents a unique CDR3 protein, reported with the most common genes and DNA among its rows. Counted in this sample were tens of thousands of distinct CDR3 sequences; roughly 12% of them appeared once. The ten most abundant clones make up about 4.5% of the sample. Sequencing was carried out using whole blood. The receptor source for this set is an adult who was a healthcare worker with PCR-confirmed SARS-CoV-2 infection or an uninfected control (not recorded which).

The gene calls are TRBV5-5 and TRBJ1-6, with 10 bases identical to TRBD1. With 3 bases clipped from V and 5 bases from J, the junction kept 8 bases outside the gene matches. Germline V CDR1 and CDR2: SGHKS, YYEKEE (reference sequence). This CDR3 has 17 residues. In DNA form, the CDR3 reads TGTGCCAGCAGCTCCTACCGGGGACAGGGGAATAATTCACCCCTCCACTTT. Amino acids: CASSSYRGQGNNSPLHF. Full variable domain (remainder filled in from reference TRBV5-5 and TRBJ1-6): DAGVTQSPTHLIKTRGQQVTLRCSPISGHKSVSWYQQVLGQGPQFIFQYYEKEERGRGNFPDRFSARQFPNYSSELNVNALLLGDSALYLCASSSYRGQGNNSPLHFGNGTRLTVT.

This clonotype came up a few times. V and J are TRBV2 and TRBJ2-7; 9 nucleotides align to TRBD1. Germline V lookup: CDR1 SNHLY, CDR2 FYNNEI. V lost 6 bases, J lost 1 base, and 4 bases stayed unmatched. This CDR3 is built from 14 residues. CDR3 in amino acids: CASRPGTGSYEQYF. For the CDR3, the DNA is TGTGCCAGCAGACCCGGGACAGGGTCCTACGAGCAGTACTTC. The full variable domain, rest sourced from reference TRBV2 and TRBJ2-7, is EPEVTQTPSHQVTQMGQEVILRCVPISNHLYFYWYRQILGQKVEFLVSFYNNEISEKSEIFDDQFSVERPDGSNFTLKIRSTKLEDSAMYFCASRPGTGSYEQYFGPGTRLTVT.

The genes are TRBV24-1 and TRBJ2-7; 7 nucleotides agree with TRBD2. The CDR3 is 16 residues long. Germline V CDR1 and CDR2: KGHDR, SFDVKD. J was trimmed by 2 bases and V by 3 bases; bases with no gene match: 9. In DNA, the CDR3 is TGTGCCACCAGTGATCCCCGACTAGCCGCACCCTACGAGCAGTACTTC. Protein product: CATSDPRLAAPYEQYF.

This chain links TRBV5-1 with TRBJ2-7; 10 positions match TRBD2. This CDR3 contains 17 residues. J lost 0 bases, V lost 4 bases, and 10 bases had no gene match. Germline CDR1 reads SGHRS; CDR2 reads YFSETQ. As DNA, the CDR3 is TGCGCCAGCAGCCTGGATCCTAGCGGGGGTTTCTCCTACGAGCAGTACTTC. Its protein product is CASSLDPSGGFSYEQYF.

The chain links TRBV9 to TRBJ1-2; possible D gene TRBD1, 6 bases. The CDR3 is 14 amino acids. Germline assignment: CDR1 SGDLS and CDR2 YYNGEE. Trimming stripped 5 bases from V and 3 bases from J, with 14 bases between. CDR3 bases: TGTGCCAGCAGAGGTCCCAGGGGCCACTATGGCTACACCTTC. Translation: CASRGPRGHYGYTF.

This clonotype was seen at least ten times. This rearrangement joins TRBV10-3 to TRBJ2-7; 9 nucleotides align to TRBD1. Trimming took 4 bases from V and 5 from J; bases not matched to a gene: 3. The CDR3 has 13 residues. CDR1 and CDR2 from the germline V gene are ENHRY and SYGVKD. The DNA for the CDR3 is TGTGCCATCAGTGGGACAGGGGACCACGAGCAGTACTTC. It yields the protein CAISGTGDHEQYF.

CDR3 sequence (DNA): TGTGCCAGCAGCAATCCTAGCGGGAGCTACGAGCAGTACTTC. Protein product: CASSNPSGSYEQYF. This chain connects TRBV21-1 to TRBJ2-7; the tabulated D call, TRBD2, remains unverified against the DNA. TRBV21-1 is flagged as a pseudogene. The CDR3 covers 14 residues.

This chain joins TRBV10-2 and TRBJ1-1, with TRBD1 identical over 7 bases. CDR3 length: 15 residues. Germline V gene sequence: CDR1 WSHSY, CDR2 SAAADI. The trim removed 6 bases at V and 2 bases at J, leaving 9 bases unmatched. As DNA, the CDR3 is TGCGCCAGCAGCTTTACGGGACAGCCTAACACTGAAGCTTTCTTT. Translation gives CASSFTGQPNTEAFF.

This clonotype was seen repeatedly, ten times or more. CDR3 sequence reads: CASSYSLALSYEQYF. Written as DNA, the CDR3 is TGTGCCAGCAGTTACTCCCTAGCTCTCTCCTACGAGCAGTACTTC. The chain employs TRBV6-6 and TRBJ2-7; possibly TRBD2 for D (5 bases). Germline V CDR1 and CDR2: MNHNY, SVGAGI (reference sequence). V lost 0 bases and J lost 0, with 9 bases in between. The CDR3 is 15 residues long.

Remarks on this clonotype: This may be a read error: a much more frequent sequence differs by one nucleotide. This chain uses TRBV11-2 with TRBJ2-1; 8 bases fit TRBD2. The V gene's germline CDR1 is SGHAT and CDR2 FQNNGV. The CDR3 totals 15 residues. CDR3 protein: CASSFSGSSYNEQSF. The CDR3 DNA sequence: TGTGCCAGCAGCTTCAGCGGGAGCTCCTACAATGAGCAGTCCTTC.

In DNA form, the CDR3 reads TGTGCCACCAGCAAATCCGGGACAGGAGCCTACGAGCAGTACTTC. Protein: CATSKSGTGAYEQYF. The gene calls are TRBV15 and TRBJ2-7; 8 nucleotides align to TRBD1. J gave up 2 bases and V 4 bases, and 7 bases lay outside the gene matches. Germline V gene lookup returns CDR1 LNHNV and CDR2 YYDKDF (reference sequence). The CDR3 covers 15 residues.

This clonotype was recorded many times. The CDR3 protein is CASSPGLVPDTQYF. The CDR3 nucleotides are TGTGCCAGCTCACCGGGACTAGTCCCAGATACGCAGTATTTT. The chain uses TRBV18 and TRBJ2-3, with 8 bases aligning to TRBD2. The CDR3 sequence is 14 residues long. The trim removed 3 bases at V and 4 bases at J, leaving 3 bases unmatched. Germline CDR1 and CDR2: KGHSH and LQKENI.

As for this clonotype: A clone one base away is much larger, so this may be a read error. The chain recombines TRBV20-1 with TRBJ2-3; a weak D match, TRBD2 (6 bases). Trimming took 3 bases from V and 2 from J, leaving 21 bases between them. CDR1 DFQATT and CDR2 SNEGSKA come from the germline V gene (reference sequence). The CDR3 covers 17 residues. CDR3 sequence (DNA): TGCAGTGCTAGTCCCAAAGGGGTGACTAGATTCACAGATACGCAGTATTTT. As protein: CSASPKGVTRFTDTQYF.

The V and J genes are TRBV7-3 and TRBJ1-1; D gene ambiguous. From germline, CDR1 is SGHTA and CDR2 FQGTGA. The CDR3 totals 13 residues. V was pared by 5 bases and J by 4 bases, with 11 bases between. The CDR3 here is CASSIQKTTEAFF. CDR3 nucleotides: TGTGCCAGCAGCATCCAAAAGACCACTGAAGCTTTCTTT.

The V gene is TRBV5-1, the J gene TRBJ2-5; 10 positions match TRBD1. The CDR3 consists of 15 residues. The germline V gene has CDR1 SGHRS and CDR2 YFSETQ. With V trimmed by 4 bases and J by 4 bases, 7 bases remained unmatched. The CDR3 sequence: CASSTGQGLRETQYF. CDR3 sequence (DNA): TGCGCCAGCAGCACGGGACAGGGGCTTCGAGAGACCCAGTACTTC.

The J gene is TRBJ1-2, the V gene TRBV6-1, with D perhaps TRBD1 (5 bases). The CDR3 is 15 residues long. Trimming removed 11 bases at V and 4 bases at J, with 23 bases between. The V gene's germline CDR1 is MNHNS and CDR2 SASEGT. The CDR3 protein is CAGGKFGSTSYGYTF. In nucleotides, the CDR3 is TGTGCCGGGGGGAAATTCGGCTCGACCTCCTATGGCTACACCTTC.

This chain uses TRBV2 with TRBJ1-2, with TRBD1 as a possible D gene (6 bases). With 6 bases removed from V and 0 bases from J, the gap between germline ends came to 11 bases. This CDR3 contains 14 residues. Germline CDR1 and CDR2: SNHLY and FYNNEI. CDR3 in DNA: TGTGCCAGCAGGAGGGGACAAGCTAACTATGGCTACACCTTC. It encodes CASRRGQANYGYTF.

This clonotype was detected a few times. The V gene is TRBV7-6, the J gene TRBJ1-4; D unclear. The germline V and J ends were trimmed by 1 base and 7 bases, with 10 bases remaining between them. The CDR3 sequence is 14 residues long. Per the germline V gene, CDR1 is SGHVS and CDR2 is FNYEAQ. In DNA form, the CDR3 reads TGTGCCAGCAGCTTAGAGGCTGAGGGTGAAAAACTGTTTTTT. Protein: CASSLEAEGEKLFF. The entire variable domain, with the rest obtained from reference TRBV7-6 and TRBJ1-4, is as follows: GAGVSQSPRYKVTKRGQDVALRCDPISGHVSLYWYRQALGQGPEFLTYFNYEAQQDKSGLPNDRFSAERPEGSISTLTIQRTEQRDSAMYRCASSLEAEGEKLFFGSGTQLSVL.

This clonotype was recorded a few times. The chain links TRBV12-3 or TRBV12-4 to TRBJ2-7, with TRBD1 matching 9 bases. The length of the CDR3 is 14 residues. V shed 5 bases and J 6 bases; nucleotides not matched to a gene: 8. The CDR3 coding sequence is TGTGCCAGCAGTCCCGGGACAGGGTCTCTCGAGCAGTACTTC. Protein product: CASSPGTGSLEQYF.

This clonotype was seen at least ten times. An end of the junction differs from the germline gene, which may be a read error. The CDR3: CSALTPGGRIADF. The DNA of the CDR3 is TGCAGTGCACTCACCCCGGGGGGCCGAATCGCGGATTTT. The chain recombines TRBV20-1 with TRBJ1-3, with D possibly being TRBD1 (6 bases). This CDR3 comprises 13 residues. Per the germline V gene, CDR1 is DFQATT and CDR2 is SNEGSKA (reference sequence).

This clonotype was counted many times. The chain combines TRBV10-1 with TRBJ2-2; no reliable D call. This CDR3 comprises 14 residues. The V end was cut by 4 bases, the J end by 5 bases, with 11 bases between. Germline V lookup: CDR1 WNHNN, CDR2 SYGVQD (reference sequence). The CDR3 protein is CASSGNLETGELFF. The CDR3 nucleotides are TGCGCCAGCAGTGGGAATTTGGAGACCGGGGAGCTGTTTTTT.

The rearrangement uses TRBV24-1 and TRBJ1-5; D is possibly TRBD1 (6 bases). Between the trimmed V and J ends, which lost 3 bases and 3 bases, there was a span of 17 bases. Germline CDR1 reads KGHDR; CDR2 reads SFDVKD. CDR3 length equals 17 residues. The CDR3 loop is CATSDPRTDVLNQPQHF. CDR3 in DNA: TGTGCCACCAGTGATCCCAGGACAGACGTACTCAATCAGCCCCAGCATTTT.

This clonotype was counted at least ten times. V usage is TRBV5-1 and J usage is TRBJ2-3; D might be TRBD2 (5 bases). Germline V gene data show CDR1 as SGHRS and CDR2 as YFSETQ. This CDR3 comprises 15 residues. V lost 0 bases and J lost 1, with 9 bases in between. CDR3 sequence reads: CASSLASGGTDTQYF. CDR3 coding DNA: TGCGCCAGCAGCTTGGCGAGCGGTGGCACAGATACGCAGTATTTT.